This T cell receptor (beta chain) was found in a study of shared clonotypes between healthy human individuals. General study findings and limits: Researchers sampled blood only, noting tissue repertoires likely differ.

This CDR3 spans 14 amino acids. Germline loops: CDR1 SGHVS, CDR2 FQNEAQ. Trimming removed 5 bases from V and 4 bases from J, with 14 bases in between. Of note for this clone: Its matching antigen is unknown.

The data were produced by immunoSEQ multiplex PCR, yet TCRdb's version contains in-frame clones alone and is incomplete. The table shows about half a million clones, with approximately 80% occurring only once. The chain links TRBV7-8 to TRBJ1-2; perhaps TRBD1 as D (6 bases). Material for sequencing was PBMCs. This receptor was identified in a woman aged 40 to 50 in good health. Some clones in this sample may be carry-over from other donors' samples. The CDR3 nucleotides read TGTGCCAGCAGCCCAGGACAGCGACTCTATGGCTACACCTTC. Protein: CASSPGQRLYGYTF.